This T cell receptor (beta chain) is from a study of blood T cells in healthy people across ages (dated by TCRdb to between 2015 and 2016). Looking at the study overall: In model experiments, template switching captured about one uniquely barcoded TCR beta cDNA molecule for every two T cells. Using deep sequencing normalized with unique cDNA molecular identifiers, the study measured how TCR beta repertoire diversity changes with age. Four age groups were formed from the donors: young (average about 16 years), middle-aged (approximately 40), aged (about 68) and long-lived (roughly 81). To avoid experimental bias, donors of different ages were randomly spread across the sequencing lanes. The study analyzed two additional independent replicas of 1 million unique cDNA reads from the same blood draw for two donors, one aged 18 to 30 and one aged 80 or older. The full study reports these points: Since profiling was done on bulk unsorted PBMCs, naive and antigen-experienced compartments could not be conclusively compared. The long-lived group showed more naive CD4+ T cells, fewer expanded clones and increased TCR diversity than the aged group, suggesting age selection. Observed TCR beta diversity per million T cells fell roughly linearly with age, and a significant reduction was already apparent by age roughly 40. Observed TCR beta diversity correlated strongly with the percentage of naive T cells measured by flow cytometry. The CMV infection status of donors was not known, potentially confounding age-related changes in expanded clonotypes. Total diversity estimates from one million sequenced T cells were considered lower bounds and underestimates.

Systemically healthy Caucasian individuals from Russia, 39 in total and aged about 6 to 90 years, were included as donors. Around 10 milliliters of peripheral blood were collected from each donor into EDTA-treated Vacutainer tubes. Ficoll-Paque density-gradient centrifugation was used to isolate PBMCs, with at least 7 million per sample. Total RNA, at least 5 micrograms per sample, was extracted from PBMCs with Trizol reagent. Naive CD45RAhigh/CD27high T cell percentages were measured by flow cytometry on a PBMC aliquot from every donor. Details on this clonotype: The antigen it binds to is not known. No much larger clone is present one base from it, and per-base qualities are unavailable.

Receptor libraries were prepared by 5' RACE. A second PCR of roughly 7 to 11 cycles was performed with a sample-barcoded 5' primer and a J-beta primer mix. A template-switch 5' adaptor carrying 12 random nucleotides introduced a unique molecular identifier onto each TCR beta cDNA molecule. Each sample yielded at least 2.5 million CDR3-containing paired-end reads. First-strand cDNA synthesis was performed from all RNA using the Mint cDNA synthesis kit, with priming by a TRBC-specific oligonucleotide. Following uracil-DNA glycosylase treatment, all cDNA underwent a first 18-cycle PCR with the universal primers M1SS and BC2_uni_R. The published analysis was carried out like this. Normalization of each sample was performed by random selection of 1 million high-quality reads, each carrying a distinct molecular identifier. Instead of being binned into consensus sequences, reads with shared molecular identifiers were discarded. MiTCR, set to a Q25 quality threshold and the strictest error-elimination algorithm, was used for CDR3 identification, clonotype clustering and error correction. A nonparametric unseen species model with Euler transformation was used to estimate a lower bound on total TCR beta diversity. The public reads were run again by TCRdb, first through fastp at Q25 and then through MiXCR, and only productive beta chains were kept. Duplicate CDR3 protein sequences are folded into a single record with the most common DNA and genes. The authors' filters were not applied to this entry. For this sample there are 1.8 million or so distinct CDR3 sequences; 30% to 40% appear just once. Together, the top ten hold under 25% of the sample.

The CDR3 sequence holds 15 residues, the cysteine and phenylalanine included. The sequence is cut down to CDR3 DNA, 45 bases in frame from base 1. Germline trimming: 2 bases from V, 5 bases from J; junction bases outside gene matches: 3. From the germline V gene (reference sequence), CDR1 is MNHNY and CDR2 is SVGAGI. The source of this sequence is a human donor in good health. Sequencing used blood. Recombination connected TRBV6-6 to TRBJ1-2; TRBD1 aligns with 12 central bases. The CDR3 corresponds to CASSYEGQGAYGYTF. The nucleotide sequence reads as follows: TGTGCCAGCAGTTACGAGGGACAGGGGGCGTATGGCTACACCTTC.